The 23 T cell receptor beta chains given below trace back to one sample, sequenced in a study of shared clonotypes between healthy human individuals. Repertoires were generated with immunoSEQ multiplex PCR, while TCRdb's copy carries only in-frame clones and drops some. Of fewer than 850,000 clones in the sample, 72% are singletons; the top ten hold roughly 1.8%. The sequenced sample consisted of memory CD4+ T cells sorted from blood. The subset here: CD45RA-negative fraction. All receptors come from a woman in her 30s in good health.

The J gene is TRBJ2-2, the V gene TRBV30; D is unresolved. The germline V gene has CDR1 GTSNPN and CDR2 SVGIG (reference sequence). Trimming pared 2 bases from V and 5 bases from J, leaving 6 bases between. The CDR3 contains 12 residues. The CDR3 sequence is CAWSRATGELFF. CDR3 nucleotides: TGTGCCTGGAGTAGGGCAACCGGGGAGCTGTTTTTT. The full variable domain, its missing parts supplied by reference TRBV30 and TRBJ2-2, is SQTIHQWPATLVQPVGSPLSLECTVEGTSNPNLYWYRQAAGRGLQLLFYSVGIGQISSEVPQNLSASRPQDRQFILSSKKLLLSDSGFYLCAWSRATGELFFGEGSRLTVL.

Here the CDR3 reads CASSRQGQVPGANVLTF. CDR3 DNA sequence: TGTGCCAGCAGCCGACAGGGGCAGGTACCTGGGGCCAACGTCCTGACTTTC. V and J are TRBV14 and TRBJ2-6, with 8 bases lining up with TRBD1. There are 17 residues in the CDR3. After removal of 4 bases from V and 2 bases from J, the junction contained 7 bases not matched to a gene. Looked up from germline, CDR1 is SGHDN and CDR2 is FVKESK.

V usage is TRBV5-1 and J usage is TRBJ2-7, with 13 bases fitting TRBD2. The CDR3 contains 18 residues. Germline CDR1 and CDR2: SGHRS and YFSETQ. V was pared by 4 bases and J by 2 bases, with 12 bases of the junction left unmatched. In DNA, the CDR3 is TGCGCCAGCAGCGTGCAAGGGACTAGCGGGACGAATGCCTACGAGCAGTACTTC. Protein sequence: CASSVQGTSGTNAYEQYF.

This clone appeared once. This chain joins TRBV4-1 and TRBJ2-1; 13 nucleotides align to TRBD2. The V segment lost 0 bases and the J segment 9 bases; nucleotides outside the gene matches: 14. In germline, CDR1 is MGHRA, CDR2 YSYEKL. CDR3 length equals 19 residues. The chain's CDR3 is CASSQEGTSGKTGFREQFF. CDR3 nucleotide sequence: TGCGCCAGCAGCCAAGAAGGGACTAGCGGGAAGACCGGGTTCCGTGAGCAGTTCTTC.

J is TRBJ1-2 and V is TRBV18; perhaps TRBD1 as D (5 bases). Looked up from germline, CDR1 is KGHSH and CDR2 is LQKENI. The CDR3 contains 15 residues. Trimming pared 3 bases from V and 0 bases from J, leaving 11 bases between. The DNA for the CDR3 is TGTGCCAGCTCACCGTCCGGGGGAGCTAACTATGGCTACACCTTC. This translates into CASSPSGGANYGYTF.

The chain joins TRBV5-6 to TRBJ2-3; TRBD2 matches 12 bases. Germline-derived CDR1 and CDR2 are SGHDT and YYEEEE. V trimming: 4 bases; J trimming: 5 bases; junction bases outside the gene matches: 17. The CDR3 totals 19 residues. This chain's CDR3 is CASSLRLAGVFRLVDTQYF. The CDR3 region has the DNA TGTGCCAGCAGCCTAAGACTAGCGGGAGTATTCCGCCTAGTAGATACGCAGTATTTT.

The chain uses TRBV5-1 and TRBJ2-1; D is unclear. The CDR3 totals 14 residues. CDR1 and CDR2 (germline): SGHRS, YFSETQ. Trimming removed 4 bases from V and 0 bases from J, with 8 bases in between. The CDR3: CASSRSSSYNEQFF. CDR3 in DNA: TGCGCCAGCAGCAGAAGTAGCTCCTACAATGAGCAGTTCTTC.

This clone showed up just once. The chain joins TRBV19 to TRBJ1-5, with 12 positions matching TRBD1. V lost 6 bases and J lost 7; bases outside the gene matches: 7. Per the germline V gene, CDR1 is LNHDA and CDR2 is SQIVND (reference sequence). The CDR3 is made up of 15 amino acids. The CDR3 sequence is CASSPRDRGQQPQHF. The CDR3 coding sequence is TGTGCCAGTAGCCCCCGGGACAGGGGGCAACAGCCCCAGCATTTT.

Comments on this clone: The same CDR3 also results from other DNA sequences found in this sample. The chain joins TRBV7-2 to TRBJ1-2, with D hard to call. Germline CDR1 is SGHTA and CDR2 is FQGNSA. The CDR3 length is 13 residues. Trimming left V 5 bases short and J 5 bases short, with 12 bases between. CDR3 region: CASSPQKDYGYTF. The CDR3 bases are TGTGCCAGCAGCCCTCAGAAGGATTATGGCTACACCTTC.

This clone came up a few times. The chain combines TRBV5-4 with TRBJ2-1, with D unresolved. Trimming cost V 0 bases and J 6 bases, with 7 bases left between them. This CDR3 spans 13 amino acids. CDR1 and CDR2 from the germline V gene are SGHNT and YYREEE (reference sequence). DNA for the CDR3: TGTGCCAGCAGCTTGGAGACCCTCAATGAGCAGTTCTTC. This gives the protein CASSLETLNEQFF. The whole variable domain, remainder taken from reference TRBV5-4 and TRBJ2-1, is ETGVTQSPTHLIKTRGQQVTLRCSSQSGHNTVSWYQQALGQGPQFIFQYYREEENGRGNFPPRFSGLQFPNYSSELNVNALELDDSALYLCASSLETLNEQFFGPGTRLTVL.

The chain carries TRBV5-8 and TRBJ1-1, with a weak D call TRBD1 (6 bases). This CDR3 is built from 16 residues. V lost 2 bases and J 3 bases, leaving 17 bases between the germline ends. Germline values: CDR1 SGHTS, CDR2 YDEGEE. The CDR3 loop reads CASSLLSWQGHTEAFF. Here the CDR3 DNA reads TGTGCCAGCAGCTTACTATCGTGGCAGGGGCACACTGAAGCTTTCTTT.

The genes are TRBV4-1 and TRBJ2-7, with D hard to call. Germline V CDR1 and CDR2: MGHRA, YSYEKL. Trimming left V 3 bases short and J 0 bases short, with 15 bases between. This CDR3 is built from 16 residues. The CDR3 DNA is TGCGCCAGCAGCCAGCCCGGACGGACCAACTCCTACGAGCAGTACTTC. Residues: CASSQPGRTNSYEQYF.

The chain is built from TRBV7-9 and TRBJ2-3; D unclear. CDR1 and CDR2 from the germline V gene are SEHNR and FQNEAQ (reference sequence). The V end was cut by 1 base, the J end by 7 bases, with 12 bases between. The CDR3 length is 14 residues. This CDR3 is CASSLVAYPNTQYF. In DNA form, the CDR3 reads TGTGCCAGCAGCTTAGTGGCCTACCCTAATACGCAGTATTTT.

The sample holds a few counts of this clone. This chain joins TRBV28 and TRBJ1-1; 8 bases align to TRBD1. The V gene end was trimmed by 5 bases and the J gene end by 0 bases; junction bases not matched to a gene: 5. Germline-derived CDR1 and CDR2 are MDHEN and SYDVKM. The CDR3 has 15 amino acids. CDR3 sequence: CASSTGGPLNTEAFF. Here the CDR3 DNA reads TGTGCCAGCAGTACAGGGGGACCCCTGAACACTGAAGCTTTCTTT.

Details on this clone: This sequence may be a read error, since a much larger clone differs from it by one base. This rearrangement joins TRBV11-1 to TRBJ1-1, with D tentatively TRBD1 (5 bases). From germline, CDR1 is SGHAT and CDR2 FQDESV (reference sequence). The CDR3 totals 13 residues. V was shortened by 5 bases and J by 1 base, with 8 bases between the two germline ends. CDR3 nucleotides: TGTGCCAGCAGCCCTCAGGGGAACACTGAAGCTTTCTTT. Translated, it gives CASSPQGNTEAFF.

The chain has TRBV11-3 and TRBJ1-6; D is undetermined. The V and J ends lost 4 bases and 8 bases respectively, with 9 bases between them. Germline CDR1 and CDR2: SGHNT and YENEEA. This CDR3 has 13 residues. CDR3 in amino acids: CASSSLPHSPLHF. As DNA, the CDR3 is TGTGCCAGCAGCTCACTACCACATTCACCCCTCCACTTT.

This clone was detected many times. This chain joins TRBV2 and TRBJ1-5; D is undetermined. V lost 4 bases, J lost 0 bases, and 10 bases lay in between. The CDR3 is 15 residues long. Germline V lookup: CDR1 SNHLY, CDR2 FYNNEI. The CDR3 loop reads CASSVQQISNQPQHF. The DNA of the CDR3 is TGTGCCAGCAGTGTTCAGCAGATTAGCAATCAGCCCCAGCATTTT.

This clone has only a few counts. The chain has TRBV2 and TRBJ1-1; D remains ambiguous. Germline loops: CDR1 SNHLY, CDR2 FYNNEI. The germline V and J ends were trimmed by 3 bases and 3 bases, with 8 bases remaining between them. The CDR3 has 13 residues. For the CDR3, the DNA is TGTGCCAGCAGTGACGTTGGTGACACTGAAGCTTTCTTT. It is translated as CASSDVGDTEAFF.

This chain uses TRBV11-2 with TRBJ1-1; no clear D. The CDR3 length is 16 residues. Trimming took 5 bases from V and 1 from J, leaving 17 bases between them. Germline V gene data show CDR1 as SGHAT and CDR2 as FQNNGV. CDR3 nucleotide sequence: TGTGCCAGCAGCCCAAGCGGACTTAAAACGAACACTGAAGCTTTCTTT. Translated, it gives CASSPSGLKTNTEAFF.

The V gene is TRBV10-3, the J gene TRBJ2-5; D is undetermined. Germline-derived CDR1 and CDR2 are ENHRY and SYGVKD. The CDR3 has 14 amino acids. The ends were cut back, 10 bases at V and 1 base at J, with 16 bases in the middle. The CDR3 DNA follows: TGTGCCACCAGAACTTCGGGTGGCCAAGAGACCCAGTACTTC. It is translated as CATRTSGGQETQYF.

The rearrangement joins TRBV5-1 to TRBJ1-5, with D perhaps matching TRBD1 (5 bases). V lost 4 bases and J 5 bases, leaving 19 bases between the germline ends. The germline V gene encodes CDR1 SGHRS and CDR2 YFSETQ. The CDR3 consists of 16 residues. CDR3 in DNA: TGCGCCAGCAGCCCTGGGGGTTTTGGGGGAGATCAGCCCCAGCATTTT. It specifies CASSPGGFGGDQPQHF.

V gene TRBV30 combines with J gene TRBJ2-5; unclear D gene. The CDR3 covers 14 residues. Trimming stripped 1 base from V and 0 bases from J, with 9 bases between. CDR1 is GTSNPN and CDR2 is SVGIG in the germline V gene (reference sequence). CDR3 coding DNA: TGTGCCTGGAGTGCAAAATCGCACCAAGAGACCCAGTACTTC. Residues: CAWSAKSHQETQYF.

This clone was recorded at least ten times. Other DNA sequences in this sample translate to the same CDR3. This chain joins TRBV5-1 and TRBJ2-2, with no clear D. The CDR3 is 14 amino acids. Trimming stripped 4 bases from V and 1 base from J, with 8 bases between. Germline V gives CDR1 SGHRS, CDR2 YFSETQ. CDR3 in DNA: TGCGCCAGCAGCCAGCCACGGAACACCGGGGAGCTGTTTTTT. Protein sequence: CASSQPRNTGELFF.